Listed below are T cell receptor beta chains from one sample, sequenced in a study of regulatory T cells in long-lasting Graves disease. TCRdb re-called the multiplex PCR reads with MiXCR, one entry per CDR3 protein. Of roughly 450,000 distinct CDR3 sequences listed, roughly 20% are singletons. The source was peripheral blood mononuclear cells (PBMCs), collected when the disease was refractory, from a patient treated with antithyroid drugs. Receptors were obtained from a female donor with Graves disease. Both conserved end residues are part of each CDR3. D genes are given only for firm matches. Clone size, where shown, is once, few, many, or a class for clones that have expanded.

CDR3 protein: CASRPRDRDYEQYF
CDR3 DNA: TGCGCCAGCCGCCCTCGGGACAGAGACTACGAGCAGTACTTC
J gene: TRBJ2-7
clone size: many
D gene: TRBD1
V gene: TRBV5-1

CDR3 protein: CSVGLAGGLGETQYF
CDR3 DNA: TGCAGCGTGGGACTAGCGGGAGGGCTGGGGGAGACCCAGTACTTC
J gene: TRBJ2-5
clone size: few
D gene: TRBD2
V gene: TRBV29-1

CDR3 protein: CASSQLGPEEAFF
CDR3 DNA: TGTGCCAGCAGCCAGCTAGGCCCAGAAGAAGCTTTCTTT
J gene: TRBJ1-1
clone size: many
D gene: NA
V gene: TRBV4-2

CDR3 protein: CASSSDGNQPQHF
CDR3 DNA: TGTGCCAGCTCATCCGACGGTAATCAGCCCCAGCATTTT
J gene: TRBJ1-5
clone size: few
D gene: NA
V gene: TRBV18

CDR3 protein: CASSVGEGDEQYF
CDR3 DNA: TGTGCCAGCAGCGTAGGTGAGGGAGACGAGCAGTACTTC
J gene: TRBJ2-7
clone size: few
D gene: NA
V gene: TRBV9

CDR3 protein: CASSNRDWGDDEQFF
CDR3 DNA: TGTGCCAGCAGTAACCGGGACTGGGGCGATGATGAGCAGTTCTTC
J gene: TRBJ2-1
clone size: NA
D gene: NA
V gene: TRBV12-3/TRBV12-4

CDR3 protein: CASSLVLRNTGELFF
CDR3 DNA: TGCGCCAGCAGCTTGGTACTGAGGAACACCGGGGAGCTGTTTTTT
J gene: TRBJ2-2
clone size: NA
D gene: NA
V gene: TRBV5-1

CDR3 protein: CASSPRSDHETQYF
CDR3 DNA: TGTGCCAGCTCACCCCGTTCGGACCACGAGACCCAGTACTTC
J gene: TRBJ2-5
clone size: many
D gene: NA
V gene: TRBV18

CDR3 protein: CASRQTGEGWETQYF
CDR3 DNA: TGCGCCAGCAGACAAACAGGGGAGGGGTGGGAGACCCAGTACTTC
J gene: TRBJ2-5
clone size: many
D gene: NA
V gene: TRBV10-2

CDR3 protein: CSVEGQGKAEAFF
CDR3 DNA: TGCAGCGTTGAGGGACAGGGGAAGGCTGAAGCTTTCTTT
J gene: TRBJ1-1
clone size: few
D gene: TRBD1
V gene: TRBV29-1

CDR3 protein: CASSLILGYEQYF
CDR3 DNA: TGTGCCAGCAGCTTAATTCTCGGGTACGAGCAGTACTTC
J gene: TRBJ2-7
clone size: NA
D gene: NA
V gene: TRBV7-2

CDR3 protein: CASSPLDSFNTEAFF
CDR3 DNA: TGTGCCAGCTCACCACTAGACAGTTTCAACACTGAAGCTTTCTTT
J gene: TRBJ1-1
clone size: many
D gene: NA
V gene: TRBV18

CDR3 protein: CALAGSYNSPLHF
CDR3 DNA: TGTGCCTTGGCGGGCTCCTATAATTCACCCCTCCACTTT
J gene: TRBJ1-6
clone size: NA
D gene: NA
V gene: TRBV9

CDR3 protein: CASSQQNEQFF
CDR3 DNA: TGTGCCAGCAGCCAACAGAATGAGCAGTTCTTC
J gene: TRBJ2-1
clone size: few
D gene: NA
V gene: TRBV4-2

CDR3 protein: CASSSQRGQGSTEAFF
CDR3 DNA: TGTGCCAGCAGCTCCCAACGGGGACAGGGATCTACTGAAGCTTTCTTT
J gene: TRBJ1-1
clone size: many
D gene: TRBD1
V gene: TRBV6-1

CDR3 protein: CASSTFHRDRLLNEQYF
CDR3 DNA: TGTGCCAGTAGTACGTTCCACCGGGACCGCCTTTTGAACGAGCAGTACTTC
J gene: TRBJ2-7
clone size: once
D gene: NA
V gene: TRBV19

CDR3 protein: CASSLFLGNYGYTF
CDR3 DNA: TGTGCCAGCAGCTTGTTCCTCGGGAACTATGGCTACACCTTC
J gene: TRBJ1-2
clone size: many
D gene: NA
V gene: TRBV7-9

CDR3 protein: CSVEKGMRPGNTIYF
CDR3 DNA: TGCAGCGTTGAAAAAGGGATGAGACCAGGAAACACCATATATTTT
J gene: TRBJ1-3
clone size: few
D gene: NA
V gene: TRBV29-1

CDR3 protein: CSARDPFDRLAGFYEQYF
CDR3 DNA: TGCAGTGCTAGAGACCCATTCGATAGACTAGCGGGATTCTACGAGCAGTACTTC
J gene: TRBJ2-7
clone size: many
D gene: TRBD2
V gene: TRBV20-1

CDR3 protein: CASSLSPGGSSYEQYF
CDR3 DNA: TGCGCCAGCAGCTTGAGTCCGGGAGGGAGCTCCTACGAGCAGTACTTC
J gene: TRBJ2-7
clone size: few
D gene: TRBD2
V gene: TRBV5-1

CDR3 protein: CASSSFGPRKGGPNTEAFF
CDR3 DNA: TGTGCCAGCAGCTCCTTTGGCCCCAGAAAGGGGGGACCGAACACTGAAGCTTTCTTT
J gene: TRBJ1-1
clone size: few
D gene: NA
V gene: TRBV7-9

CDR3 protein: CATTGGIRDTEAFF
CDR3 DNA: TGTGCCACCACAGGGGGAATAAGGGACACTGAAGCTTTCTTT
J gene: TRBJ1-1
clone size: many
D gene: TRBD1
V gene: TRBV6-1

CDR3 protein: CASSLTGGAETQYF
CDR3 DNA: TGCGCCAGCAGCTTGACAGGGGGCGCGGAGACCCAGTACTTC
J gene: TRBJ2-5
clone size: NA
D gene: TRBD1
V gene: TRBV5-1

CDR3 protein: CASSLTGSQETQYF
CDR3 DNA: TGTGCCAGCAGCTTAACGGGTTCCCAAGAGACCCAGTACTTC
J gene: TRBJ2-5
clone size: NA
D gene: NA
V gene: TRBV7-3

CDR3 protein: CASSPAKGINKNTEAFF
CDR3 DNA: TGCGCCAGCAGCCCGGCCAAGGGAATCAATAAGAACACTGAAGCTTTCTTT
J gene: TRBJ1-1
clone size: few
D gene: NA
V gene: TRBV5-1

CDR3 protein: CASNLGMNTEAFF
CDR3 DNA: TGCGCCAGCAACTTAGGGATGAACACTGAAGCTTTCTTT
J gene: TRBJ1-1
clone size: NA
D gene: NA
V gene: TRBV5-1

CDR3 protein: CASSFKARVDTEAFF
CDR3 DNA: TGTGCCAGCAGTTTTAAAGCGAGGGTGGACACTGAAGCTTTCTTT
J gene: TRBJ1-1
clone size: many
D gene: NA
V gene: TRBV28

CDR3 protein: CASSSLVAGPNYEQYF
CDR3 DNA: TGTGCCAGCAGCTCATTAGTCGCAGGTCCAAACTACGAGCAGTACTTC
J gene: TRBJ2-7
clone size: many
D gene: NA
V gene: TRBV7-9

CDR3 protein: CASSLGGLAGETQYF
CDR3 DNA: TGTGCCAGCAGCTTAGGCGGACTAGCGGGAGAGACCCAGTACTTC
J gene: TRBJ2-5
clone size: few
D gene: TRBD2
V gene: TRBV13

CDR3 protein: CASSIYPGSTEAFF
CDR3 DNA: TGTGCCAGCAGTATCTACCCAGGGTCGACTGAAGCTTTCTTT
J gene: TRBJ1-1
clone size: many
D gene: NA
V gene: TRBV12-3/TRBV12-4

CDR3 protein: CASSLTRRGTNTGELFF
CDR3 DNA: TGTGCCAGCAGCTTAACAAGGCGGGGAACGAACACCGGGGAGCTGTTTTTT
J gene: TRBJ2-2
clone size: many
D gene: NA
V gene: TRBV7-3

CDR3 protein: CASSSTGLNTDTQYF
CDR3 DNA: TGTGCCAGCAGCTCTACCGGACTTAACACAGATACGCAGTATTTT
J gene: TRBJ2-3
clone size: NA
D gene: NA
V gene: TRBV9

CDR3 protein: CAWELSGNTIYF
CDR3 DNA: TGTGCCTGGGAACTCTCTGGAAACACCATATATTTT
J gene: TRBJ1-3
clone size: few
D gene: NA
V gene: TRBV30

CDR3 protein: CASSLGGRGYNEQFF
CDR3 DNA: TGTGCCAGCAGCTTAGGCGGGAGGGGATACAATGAGCAGTTCTTC
J gene: TRBJ2-1
clone size: many
D gene: TRBD2
V gene: TRBV12-3/TRBV12-4

CDR3 protein: CSADDGTSGAYEQYF
CDR3 DNA: TGCAGTGCCGACGATGGGACTAGCGGGGCCTACGAGCAGTACTTC
J gene: TRBJ2-7
clone size: NA
D gene: TRBD2
V gene: TRBV20-1

CDR3 protein: CASSQFQGLAGAGTYEQYF
CDR3 DNA: TGTGCCAGCAGCCAATTCCAAGGACTAGCGGGAGCGGGGACCTACGAGCAGTACTTC
J gene: TRBJ2-7
clone size: NA
D gene: TRBD2
V gene: TRBV11-2

CDR3 protein: CASSVTPYNEQFF
CDR3 DNA: TGTGCCAGCAGCGTAACCCCCTACAATGAGCAGTTCTTC
J gene: TRBJ2-1
clone size: NA
D gene: NA
V gene: TRBV5-1